This note documents a single T cell receptor (beta chain) sequence. The data stem from a study of blood T cell repertoires in COVID-19. Study-level background: COVID-19 samples collected from the United States, Italy and Spain covered acute and convalescent phases. Nucleic acid was either cDNA or gDNA, and it came from T cells, B-cell-depleted T cells, or PBMCs.

V lost 2 bases, J lost 5 bases, and 7 bases lay in between. This CDR3 comprises 12 residues. The germline V gene encodes CDR1 MDHEN and CDR2 SYDVKM. In the original workflow: By means of reference gene primer amplification, nucleated cell counts were estimated. Clones were read by immunoSEQ multiplex PCR, and TCRdb kept only the in-frame ones, dropping some. The V and J calls and clone size are taken from that table; D and trimming were inferred from the DNA. Of fewer than 70,000 clones in the sample, over 75% were seen once. This clonotype was sampled from a human donor in a cohort sampled during active COVID-19. The V gene is TRBV28, the J gene TRBJ2-7, with D unresolved. The sample consisted of peripheral blood. CDR3 sequence reads: CASSLGFHEQYF. CDR3 coding DNA: TGTGCCAGCAGTTTAGGCTTCCACGAGCAGTACTTC.